The text below deals with one TCR beta chain. Its antigen is not known. The CDR3 sequence is 12 residues long. The V end was cut by 7 bases, the J end by 5 bases, with 11 bases between. The germline gives CDR1 MNHEY, CDR2 SVGAGI. Using immunoSEQ multiplex PCR, the repertoire was profiled, and TCRdb retains in-frame clones only, with some absent. The sample carries about 86,000 clones, roughly nine tenths recorded once. These data originate in a study of T cell responses to AZD1222 COVID-19 vaccine. Study conclusions and caveats: There were repertoire samples only from the period after the peak T cell response.

This chain links TRBV6-5 with TRBJ2-5, with D possibly called TRBD1 or TRBD2 (5 bases each). The sequencing here drew on peripheral blood, taken 28 days after the second AZD1222 dose. The receptor's source is an adult who received the AZD1222 COVID-19 vaccine. This CDR3 is CASKTWGETQYF. CDR3 in DNA: TGTGCCAGCAAGACCTGGGGGGAGACCCAGTACTTC.